Presented here are 25 T cell receptor beta chains from one specimen sequenced in a study of T cell responses to AZD1222 COVID-19 vaccine. Produced via immunoSEQ multiplex PCR; TCRdb's table is partial and in-frame only. The data show about 120,000 clones, about 91% seen once. Material: peripheral blood, obtained 28 days after the second AZD1222 dose. The receptors come from an adult who received the AZD1222 COVID-19 vaccine.

This chain joins TRBV7-3 and TRBJ2-7, with 7 positions matching TRBD1. The germline CDR1 and CDR2 sequences are SGHTA and FQGTGA. The V segment lost 5 bases and the J segment 3 bases; nucleotides outside the gene matches: 7. CDR3 length: 14 residues. The chain's CDR3 is CASSPTGTVYEQYF. CDR3 nucleotides: TGTGCCAGCAGCCCAACCGGGACAGTCTACGAGCAGTACTTC.

This chain links TRBV5-1 with TRBJ2-7; the match to TRBD1 covers 8 bases. The CDR3 length is 14 residues. The germline CDR1 and CDR2 sequences are SGHRS and YFSETQ. J lost 3 bases, V lost 1 base, and 3 bases had no gene match. CDR3 in amino acids: CASSLTGGNYEQYF. CDR3 bases: TGCGCCAGCAGCTTGACAGGGGGGAACTACGAGCAGTACTTC.

Only a few counts were recorded for this clone. The chain combines TRBV6-5 with TRBJ2-7, with D possibly being TRBD2 (5 bases). Trimming cost V 6 bases and J 3 bases, with 18 bases left between them. CDR1 MNHEY and CDR2 SVGAGI come from the germline V gene. The CDR3 is 15 residues long. CDR3 sequence: CASSFSGSGGYEQYF. The CDR3, as DNA: TGTGCCAGCAGCTTTTCCGGGTCAGGAGGCTACGAGCAGTACTTC.

The chain joins TRBV5-1 to TRBJ1-2, with TRBD1 matching 9 bases. Germline V gene data show CDR1 as SGHRS and CDR2 as YFSETQ. The CDR3 spans 13 residues. Trimming at V came to 2 bases and at J to 8 bases, leaving 4 bases not matched to a gene. The CDR3 spells CASSLRTGEGYTF. In nucleotides, the CDR3 is TGCGCCAGCAGCTTAAGGACAGGGGAAGGCTACACCTTC. Based on the CDR3 plus reference TRBV5-1 and TRBJ1-2, the full variable domain is KAGVTQTPRYLIKTRGQQVTLSCSPISGHRSVSWYQQTPGQGLQFLFEYFSETQRNKGNFPGRFSGRQFSNSRSEMNVSTLELGDSALYLCASSLRTGEGYTFGSGTRLTVV.

The chain's CDR3 is CASSPGPRTGNTIYF. CDR3 nucleotide sequence: TGCGCCAGCAGCCCCGGGCCCCGGACAGGAAACACCATATATTTT. V is TRBV4-1 and J is TRBJ1-3, with D tentatively TRBD1 (5 bases). CDR3 length equals 15 residues. Germline V lookup: CDR1 MGHRA, CDR2 YSYEKL. Trimming took 4 bases from V and 4 from J, leaving 14 bases between them.

CDR3 loop: CASSVDVGGGNTIYF. CDR3 bases: TGTGCCAGCAGCGTAGATGTGGGAGGAGGGAACACCATATATTTT. The chain links TRBV9 to TRBJ1-3; D not resolved. Germline V gives CDR1 SGDLS, CDR2 YYNGEE. This CDR3 is 15 amino acids long. V gave up 0 bases and J gave up 7 bases, with 14 bases separating them.

The chain joins TRBV28 to TRBJ2-7; D may be TRBD2 (6 bases). Germline V gene data show CDR1 as MDHEN and CDR2 as SYDVKM. The V end was cut by 7 bases, the J end by 3 bases, with 7 bases between. This CDR3 has 11 residues. This CDR3 reads CASMRGYEQYF. For the CDR3, the DNA is TGTGCCAGCATGCGGGGCTACGAGCAGTACTTC.

CDR3 amino acids: CAWSANFGKNEKLFF. Written as DNA, the CDR3 is TGTGCCTGGAGTGCTAATTTCGGCAAGAATGAAAAACTGTTTTTT. The rearrangement links TRBV30 to TRBJ1-4; D is undetermined. Trimming removed 1 base from V and 5 bases from J, with 14 bases in between. CDR1 GTSNPN and CDR2 SVGIG come from the germline V gene (reference sequence). CDR3 length equals 15 residues.

This chain links TRBV4-1 with TRBJ1-3, with D hard to call. CDR1 and CDR2 from the germline V gene are MGHRA and YSYEKL. This CDR3 is 16 amino acids long. V lost 1 base and J lost 0, with 10 bases in between. The CDR3 DNA sequence: TGCGCCAGCAGCCAAGTTGTTGGTACCTCTGGAAACACCATATATTTT. As protein: CASSQVVGTSGNTIYF.

This sequence joins TRBV10-3 and TRBJ1-3; D is perhaps TRBD1 (5 bases). The germline CDR1 and CDR2 sequences are ENHRY and SYGVKD. V was trimmed by 3 bases and J by 0 bases, leaving 9 bases between them. This CDR3 contains 15 residues. This CDR3 reads CAISDWGLSGNTIYF. The CDR3 DNA is TGTGCCATCAGTGATTGGGGACTCTCTGGAAACACCATATATTTT.

The chain couples TRBV30 to TRBJ1-5; D is undetermined. The length of the CDR3 is 15 residues. V was cut by 0 bases and J by 0 bases, with 9 bases left in between. Germline CDR1 is GTSNPN and CDR2 is SVGIG (reference sequence). The CDR3 is CAWSVRGSSNQPQHF. CDR3 DNA: TGTGCCTGGAGTGTACGAGGGTCTAGCAATCAGCCCCAGCATTTT.

The CDR3 sequence is CASSYSTGDYGYTF. CDR3 bases: TGTGCCAGCAGTTACTCGACCGGGGACTATGGCTACACCTTC. V gene TRBV6-5 combines with J gene TRBJ1-2; D remains unclear. From germline, CDR1 is MNHEY and CDR2 SVGAGI. Trimming took off 0 bases at V and 3 bases at J, with 8 bases between the two ends. The CDR3 contains 14 residues.

The chain links TRBV18 to TRBJ1-6, with 8 nucleotides matching TRBD1. The V gene's germline CDR1 is KGHSH and CDR2 LQKENI. The CDR3 runs 17 residues. The ends lost 4 bases at V and 3 bases at J; junction bases unmatched: 8. The CDR3: CASSRKTGGDYNSPLHF. The CDR3 coding sequence is TGTGCCAGCTCACGCAAAACAGGGGGTGACTATAATTCACCCCTCCACTTT.

The chain carries TRBV5-1 and TRBJ2-7, with 8 bases aligning to TRBD2. The CDR3 covers 15 residues. Germline-derived CDR1 and CDR2 are SGHRS and YFSETQ. The trim removed 5 bases at V and 1 base at J, leaving 8 bases unmatched. DNA of the CDR3: TGCGCCAGCAGTCCAAGCGGGAGAACTTCCTACGAGCAGTACTTC. Translating gives CASSPSGRTSYEQYF. Full variable domain (rest looked up from reference TRBV5-1 and TRBJ2-7): KAGVTQTPRYLIKTRGQQVTLSCSPISGHRSVSWYQQTPGQGLQFLFEYFSETQRNKGNFPGRFSGRQFSNSRSEMNVSTLELGDSALYLCASSPSGRTSYEQYFGPGTRLTVT.

This clone has a single count. V usage is TRBV10-3 and J usage is TRBJ2-3, with D unresolved. Trimming pared 0 bases from V and 2 bases from J, leaving 12 bases between. This CDR3 is 16 amino acids long. From germline, CDR1 is ENHRY and CDR2 SYGVKD. The CDR3 is CAISESKGPTTDTQYF. The CDR3 DNA reads as TGTGCCATCAGTGAGTCTAAGGGCCCAACCACAGATACGCAGTATTTT.

The chain links TRBV6-1 to TRBJ2-2; D is possibly TRBD2 (6 bases). Germline CDR1 is MNHNS and CDR2 is SASEGT. This CDR3 has 16 residues. V lost 1 base and J 2 bases, leaving 11 bases between the germline ends. CDR3 DNA: TGTGCCAGCAGTGAAGTCGGGGCGGGAAACACCGGGGAGCTGTTTTTT. Its protein is CASSEVGAGNTGELFF.

The rearrangement uses TRBV10-3 and TRBJ1-2, with D maybe TRBD1 (5 bases). Trimming took 7 bases from V and 2 from J, leaving 14 bases between them. Germline-derived CDR1 and CDR2 are ENHRY and SYGVKD. This CDR3 comprises 14 residues. The chain's CDR3 is CAITWDPRNYGYTF. The CDR3, as DNA: TGTGCCATCACCTGGGACCCGAGGAACTATGGCTACACCTTC.

This chain links TRBV5-1 with TRBJ1-1; 8 nucleotides align to TRBD1. V lost 4 bases to trimming and J lost 1 base; unmatched junction nucleotides: 3. The CDR3 length is 14 residues. Looked up from germline, CDR1 is SGHRS and CDR2 is YFSETQ. The CDR3 spells CASSRGQGNTEAFF. The CDR3 DNA follows: TGCGCCAGCAGCCGAGGACAGGGGAACACTGAAGCTTTCTTT.

The J gene is TRBJ2-7, the V gene TRBV5-1; possible D gene TRBD1, 6 bases. V lost 1 base and J lost 0, with 8 bases in between. Per the germline V gene, CDR1 is SGHRS and CDR2 is YFSETQ. This CDR3 is 14 amino acids long. The CDR3 nucleotides read TGCGCCAGCAGCTTGTTAGGGGGCTCCTACGAGCAGTACTTC. This sequence encodes CASSLLGGSYEQYF.

The chain carries TRBV6-5 and TRBJ1-2; 7 bases match TRBD1. Per the germline V gene, CDR1 is MNHEY and CDR2 is SVGAGI. The CDR3 is 13 amino acids. Unmatched junction bases numbered 1, after V lost 2 bases and J lost 4 bases. The CDR3 is CASSYRTGYGYTF. CDR3 nucleotide sequence: TGTGCCAGCAGTTACAGGACAGGCTATGGCTACACCTTC.

This sequence joins TRBV6-4 and TRBJ2-3; no definite D call. Germline V gives CDR1 MRHNA, CDR2 SNTAGT. Between the trimmed V and J ends, which lost 6 bases and 4 bases, there was a span of 17 bases. The CDR3 length is 15 residues. DNA for the CDR3: TGTGCCAGCAGCCCTGACCAGTCGAGCCCAGATACGCAGTATTTT. Its protein product is CASSPDQSSPDTQYF.

The chain joins TRBV12-3 or TRBV12-4 to TRBJ1-2, with D uncertain. Trimming shortened V by 4 bases and J by 4 bases, and 7 bases separated the two germline ends. This CDR3 contains 12 residues. CDR3 residues: CASSSDVYGYTF. The DNA of the CDR3 is TGTGCCAGCAGTTCGGACGTCTATGGCTACACCTTC.

This chain connects TRBV19 to TRBJ1-5; D gene uncertain. CDR3 length: 13 amino acids. Germline CDR1 LNHDA, CDR2 SQIVND (reference sequence). Trimming stripped 3 bases from V and 1 base from J, with 4 bases between. CDR3 nucleotide sequence: TGTGCCAGTAGTATGGGCAGCAATCAGCCCCAGCATTTT. Its translation: CASSMGSNQPQHF.

As concerns this clone: The sample contains more than one DNA sequence encoding this CDR3. The V call is TRBV2, the J call TRBJ1-1, with D perhaps TRBD1 (5 bases). The CDR3 spans 10 residues. V lost 9 bases to trimming and J lost 8 bases, with 10 bases between them. CDR1 is SNHLY, CDR2 FYNNEI, per germline. The CDR3 loop is CASSGTEAFF. CDR3 in DNA: TGTGCCAGTTCCGGGACGGAAGCTTTCTTT.

V and J are TRBV5-1 and TRBJ2-2; tentatively, D is TRBD1 or TRBD2 (5 bases each). V was trimmed by 1 base and J by 4 bases, leaving 11 bases between them. The CDR3 consists of 15 residues. The V gene's germline CDR1 is SGHRS and CDR2 YFSETQ. CDR3 sequence: CASSLFLGGTGELFF. DNA of the CDR3: TGCGCCAGCAGCTTGTTTCTTGGGGGCACCGGGGAGCTGTTTTTT.